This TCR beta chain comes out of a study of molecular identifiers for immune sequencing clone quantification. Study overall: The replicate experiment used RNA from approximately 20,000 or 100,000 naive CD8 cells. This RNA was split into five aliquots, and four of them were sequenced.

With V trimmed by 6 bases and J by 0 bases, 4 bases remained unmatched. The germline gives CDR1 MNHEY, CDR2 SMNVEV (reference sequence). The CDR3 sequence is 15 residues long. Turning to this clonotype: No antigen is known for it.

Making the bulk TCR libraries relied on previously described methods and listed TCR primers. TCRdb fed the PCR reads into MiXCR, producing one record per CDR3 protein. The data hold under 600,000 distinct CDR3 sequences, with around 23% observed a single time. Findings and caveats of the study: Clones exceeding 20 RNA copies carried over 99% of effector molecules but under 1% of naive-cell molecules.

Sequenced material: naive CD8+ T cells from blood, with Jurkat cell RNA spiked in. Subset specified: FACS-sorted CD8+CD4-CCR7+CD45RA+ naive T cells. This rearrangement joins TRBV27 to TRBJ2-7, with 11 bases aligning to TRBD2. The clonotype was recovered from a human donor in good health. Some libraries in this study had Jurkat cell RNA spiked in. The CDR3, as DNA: TGTGCCAGCAGCTTCGGGACTAGCGGCTCCTACGAGCAGTACTTC. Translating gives CASSFGTSGSYEQYF.